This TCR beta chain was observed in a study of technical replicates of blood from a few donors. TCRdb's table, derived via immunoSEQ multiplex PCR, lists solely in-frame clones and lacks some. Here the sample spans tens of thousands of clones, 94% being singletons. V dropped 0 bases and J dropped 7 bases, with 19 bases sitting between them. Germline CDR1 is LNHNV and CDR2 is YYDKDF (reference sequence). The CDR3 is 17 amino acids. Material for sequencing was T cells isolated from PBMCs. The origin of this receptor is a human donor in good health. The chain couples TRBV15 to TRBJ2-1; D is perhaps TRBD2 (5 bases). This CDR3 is CATSRDLRLTPENEQFF. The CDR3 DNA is TGTGCCACCAGCAGAGACTTACGACTAACACCAGAGAATGAGCAGTTCTTC.